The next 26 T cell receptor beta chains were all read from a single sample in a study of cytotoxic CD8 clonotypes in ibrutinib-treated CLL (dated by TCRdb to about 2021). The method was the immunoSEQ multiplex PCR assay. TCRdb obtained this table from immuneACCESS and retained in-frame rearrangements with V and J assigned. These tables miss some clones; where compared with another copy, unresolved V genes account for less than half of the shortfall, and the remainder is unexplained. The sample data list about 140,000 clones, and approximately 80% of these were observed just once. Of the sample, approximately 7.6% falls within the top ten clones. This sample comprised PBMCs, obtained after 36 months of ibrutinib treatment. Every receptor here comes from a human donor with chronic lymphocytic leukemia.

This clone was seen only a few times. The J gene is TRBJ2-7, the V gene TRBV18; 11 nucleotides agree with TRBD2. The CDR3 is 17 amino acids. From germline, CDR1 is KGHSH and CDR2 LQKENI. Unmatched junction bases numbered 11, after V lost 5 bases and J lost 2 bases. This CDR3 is CASSTTSGSRKTYEQYF. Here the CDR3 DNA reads TGTGCCAGCTCAACTACTAGCGGGAGTAGAAAAACCTACGAGCAGTACTTC.

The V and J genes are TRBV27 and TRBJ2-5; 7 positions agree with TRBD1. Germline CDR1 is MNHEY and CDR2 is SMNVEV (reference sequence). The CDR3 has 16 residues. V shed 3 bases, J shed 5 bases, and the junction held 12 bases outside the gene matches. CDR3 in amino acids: CASSFSTGSGKETQYF. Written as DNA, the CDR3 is TGTGCCAGCAGTTTCTCGACAGGGTCGGGGAAGGAGACCCAGTACTTC.

This chain's CDR3 is CASSDMRDGYTF. The CDR3 DNA reads as TGTGCCAGCAGTGATATGAGAGATGGCTACACCTTC. V and J are TRBV6-4 and TRBJ1-2; D is undetermined. V shed 3 bases and J shed 6 bases, with 8 bases lying between them. Germline CDR1 reads MRHNA; CDR2 reads SNTAGT. The CDR3 contains 12 residues.

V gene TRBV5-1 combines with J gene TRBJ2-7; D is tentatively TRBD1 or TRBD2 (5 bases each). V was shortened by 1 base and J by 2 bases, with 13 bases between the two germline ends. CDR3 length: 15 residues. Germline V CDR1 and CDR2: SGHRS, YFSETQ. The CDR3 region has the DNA TGCGCCAGCAGCTTGCCGGGGACCCCCACCTACGAGCAGTACTTC. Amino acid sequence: CASSLPGTPTYEQYF.

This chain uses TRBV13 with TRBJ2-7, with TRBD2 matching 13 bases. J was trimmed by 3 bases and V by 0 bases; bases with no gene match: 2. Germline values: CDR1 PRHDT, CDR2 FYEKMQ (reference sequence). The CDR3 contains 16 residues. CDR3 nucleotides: TGTGCCAGCAGCTTAGGACTAGCGGGAGGGCGCTACGAGCAGTACTTC. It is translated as CASSLGLAGGRYEQYF.

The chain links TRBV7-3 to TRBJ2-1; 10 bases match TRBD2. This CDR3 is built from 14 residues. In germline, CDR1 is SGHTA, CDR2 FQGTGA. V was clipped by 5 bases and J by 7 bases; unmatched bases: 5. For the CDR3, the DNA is TGTGCCAGCAGCCTAGCGGGAGTGGGAAATGAGCAGTTCTTC. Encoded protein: CASSLAGVGNEQFF. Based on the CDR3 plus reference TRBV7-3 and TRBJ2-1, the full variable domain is GAGVSQTPSNKVTEKGKYVELRCDPISGHTALYWYRQSLGQGPEFLIYFQGTGAADDSGLPNDRFFAVRPEGSVSTLKIQRTERGDSAVYLCASSLAGVGNEQFFGPGTRLTVL.

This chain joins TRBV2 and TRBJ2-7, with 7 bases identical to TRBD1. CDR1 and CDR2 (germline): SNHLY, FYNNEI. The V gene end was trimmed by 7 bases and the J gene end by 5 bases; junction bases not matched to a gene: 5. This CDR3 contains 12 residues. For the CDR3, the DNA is TGTGCCAGCAACCGACAGGGCCACGAGCAGTACTTC. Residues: CASNRQGHEQYF.

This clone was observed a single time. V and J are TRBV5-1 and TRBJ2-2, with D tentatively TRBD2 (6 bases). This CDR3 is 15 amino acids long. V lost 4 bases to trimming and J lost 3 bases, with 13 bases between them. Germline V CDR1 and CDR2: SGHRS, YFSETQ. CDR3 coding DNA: TGCGCCAGCAGCCCGGGACTGGCACACACCGGGGAGCTGTTTTTT. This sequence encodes CASSPGLAHTGELFF.

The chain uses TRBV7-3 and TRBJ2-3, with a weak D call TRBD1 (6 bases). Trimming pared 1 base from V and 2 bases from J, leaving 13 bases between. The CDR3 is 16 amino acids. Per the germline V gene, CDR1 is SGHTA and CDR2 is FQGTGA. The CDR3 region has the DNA TGTGCCAGCAGCTTAATAGGCAGGGGTAACACAGATACGCAGTATTTT. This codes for CASSLIGRGNTDTQYF.

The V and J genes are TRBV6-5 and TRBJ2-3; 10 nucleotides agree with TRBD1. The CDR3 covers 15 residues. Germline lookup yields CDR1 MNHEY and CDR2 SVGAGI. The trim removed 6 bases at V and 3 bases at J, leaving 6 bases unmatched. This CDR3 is CASRPGTGATDTQYF. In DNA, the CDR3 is TGTGCCAGCAGACCCGGGACAGGGGCAACAGATACGCAGTATTTT.

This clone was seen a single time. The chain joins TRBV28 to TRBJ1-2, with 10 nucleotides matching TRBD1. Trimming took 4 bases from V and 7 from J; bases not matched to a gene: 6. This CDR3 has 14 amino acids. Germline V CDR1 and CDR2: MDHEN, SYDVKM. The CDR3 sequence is CASSSGQGPFGYTF. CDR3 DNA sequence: TGTGCCAGCAGTTCGGGACAGGGGCCTTTTGGCTACACCTTC.

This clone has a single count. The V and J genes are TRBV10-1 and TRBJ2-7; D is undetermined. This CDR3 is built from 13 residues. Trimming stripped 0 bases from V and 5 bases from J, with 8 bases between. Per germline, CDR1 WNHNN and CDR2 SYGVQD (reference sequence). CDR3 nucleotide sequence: TGCGCCAGCAGTGAGTCAGGGAACGACGAGCAGTACTTC. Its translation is CASSESGNDEQYF.

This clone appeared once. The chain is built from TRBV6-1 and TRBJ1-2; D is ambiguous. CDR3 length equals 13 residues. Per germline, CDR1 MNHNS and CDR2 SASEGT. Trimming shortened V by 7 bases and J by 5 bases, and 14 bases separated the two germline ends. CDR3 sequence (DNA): TGTGCCAGCACTATGATTGAGGTTTATGGCTACACCTTC. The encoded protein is CASTMIEVYGYTF.

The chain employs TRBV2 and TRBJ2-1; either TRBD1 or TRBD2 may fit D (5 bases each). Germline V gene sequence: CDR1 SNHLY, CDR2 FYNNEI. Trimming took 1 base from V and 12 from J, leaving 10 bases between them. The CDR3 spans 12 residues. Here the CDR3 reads CASSEDRRMQFF. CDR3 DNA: TGTGCCAGCAGTGAAGACAGGAGGATGCAGTTCTTC.

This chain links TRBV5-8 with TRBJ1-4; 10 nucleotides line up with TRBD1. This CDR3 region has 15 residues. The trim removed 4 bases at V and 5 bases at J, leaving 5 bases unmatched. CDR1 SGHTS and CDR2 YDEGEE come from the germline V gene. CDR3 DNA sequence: TGTGCCAGCAGCAAAGGGACAGGGGAAAATGAAAAACTGTTTTTT. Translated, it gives CASSKGTGENEKLFF.

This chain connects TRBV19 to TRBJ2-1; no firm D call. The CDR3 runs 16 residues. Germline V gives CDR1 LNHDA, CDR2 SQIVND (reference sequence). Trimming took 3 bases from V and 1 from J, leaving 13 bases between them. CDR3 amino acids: CASSISAAMSYNEQFF. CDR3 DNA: TGTGCCAGTAGTATCTCGGCCGCTATGTCCTACAATGAGCAGTTCTTC.

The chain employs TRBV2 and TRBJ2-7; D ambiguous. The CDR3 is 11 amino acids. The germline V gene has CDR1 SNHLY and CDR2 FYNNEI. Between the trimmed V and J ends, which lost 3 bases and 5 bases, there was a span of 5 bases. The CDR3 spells CASSEDDEQYF. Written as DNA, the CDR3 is TGTGCCAGCAGTGAGGACGACGAGCAGTACTTC.

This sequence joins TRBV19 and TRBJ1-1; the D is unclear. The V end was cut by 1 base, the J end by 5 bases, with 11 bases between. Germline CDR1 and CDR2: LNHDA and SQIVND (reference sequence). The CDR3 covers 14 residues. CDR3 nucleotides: TGTGCCAGTAGTATAGGTAGGGTGCGGACTGAAGCTTTCTTT. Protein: CASSIGRVRTEAFF.

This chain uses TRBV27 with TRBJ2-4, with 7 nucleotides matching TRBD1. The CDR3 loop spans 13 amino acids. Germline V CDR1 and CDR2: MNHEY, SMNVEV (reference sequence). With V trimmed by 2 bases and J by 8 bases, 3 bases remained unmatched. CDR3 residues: CASSLDRVDIQYF. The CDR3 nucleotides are TGTGCCAGCAGTTTAGACAGGGTTGACATTCAGTACTTC.

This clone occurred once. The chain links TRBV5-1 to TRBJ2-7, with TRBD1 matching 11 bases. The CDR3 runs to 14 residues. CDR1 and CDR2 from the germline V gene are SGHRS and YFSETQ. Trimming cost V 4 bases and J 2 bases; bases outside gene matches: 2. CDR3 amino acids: CASSTGQGAYEQYF. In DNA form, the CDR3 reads TGCGCCAGCAGCACGGGACAGGGGGCCTACGAGCAGTACTTC.

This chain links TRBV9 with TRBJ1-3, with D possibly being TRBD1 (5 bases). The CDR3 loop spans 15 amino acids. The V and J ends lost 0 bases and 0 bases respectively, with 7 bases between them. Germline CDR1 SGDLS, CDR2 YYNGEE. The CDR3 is CASSVGQGSGNTIYF. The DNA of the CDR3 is TGTGCCAGCAGCGTAGGTCAGGGCTCTGGAAACACCATATATTTT.

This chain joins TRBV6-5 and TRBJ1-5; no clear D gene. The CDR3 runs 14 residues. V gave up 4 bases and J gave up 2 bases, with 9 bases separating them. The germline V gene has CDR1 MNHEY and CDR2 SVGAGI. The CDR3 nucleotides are TGTGCCAGCAGTTTACTGTCTGGCAATCAGCCCCAGCATTTT. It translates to CASSLLSGNQPQHF.

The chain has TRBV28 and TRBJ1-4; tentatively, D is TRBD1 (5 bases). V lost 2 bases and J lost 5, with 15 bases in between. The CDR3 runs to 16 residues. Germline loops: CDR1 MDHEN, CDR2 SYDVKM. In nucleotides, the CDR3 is TGTGCCAGCAGTTTACCGACCGGGGCGTCAAATGAAAAACTGTTTTTT. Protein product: CASSLPTGASNEKLFF.

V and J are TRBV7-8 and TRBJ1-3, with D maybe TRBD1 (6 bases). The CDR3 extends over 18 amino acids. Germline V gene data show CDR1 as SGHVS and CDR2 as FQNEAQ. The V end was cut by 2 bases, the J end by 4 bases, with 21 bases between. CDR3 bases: TGTGCCAGCAGCTTATCCTCAGTTGGGGGGCCCTCCGGAAACACCATATATTTT. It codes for CASSLSSVGGPSGNTIYF.

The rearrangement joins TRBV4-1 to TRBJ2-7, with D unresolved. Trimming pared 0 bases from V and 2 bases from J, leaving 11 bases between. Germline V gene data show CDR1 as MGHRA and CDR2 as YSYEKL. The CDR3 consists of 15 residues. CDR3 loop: CASSQDFPIPYEQYF. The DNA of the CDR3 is TGCGCCAGCAGCCAAGATTTCCCAATACCCTACGAGCAGTACTTC.

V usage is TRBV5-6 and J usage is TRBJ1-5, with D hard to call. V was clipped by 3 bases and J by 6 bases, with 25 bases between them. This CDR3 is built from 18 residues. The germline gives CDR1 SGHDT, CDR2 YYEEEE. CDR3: CASSSHGFPRSRIQPQHF. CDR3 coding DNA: TGTGCCAGCAGCTCCCACGGATTTCCCCGCAGTCGTATTCAGCCCCAGCATTTT.